These 27 T cell receptor beta chains came from one sample sequenced in a study of T cell repertoires in cytomegalovirus infection. Antigen specificity for these receptors is unknown. Each CDR3 protein gets one entry after TCRdb re-called the reads with MiXCR. This table has roughly 570,000 distinct CDR3 sequences, 40% appearing once. Sequenced here: cultured PBMCs, sampled from culture after CMV antigen stimulation. These receptors were obtained from a human donor in good health (CMV status not recorded). Some clones in this sample may be carry-over from other donors' samples.

The genes are TRBV7-2 and TRBJ1-3; weak D call: TRBD1 (5 bases). The CDR3 has 15 amino acids. Deletions cut 4 bases from V and 1 base from J, with 11 bases between. Germline assignment: CDR1 SGHTA and CDR2 FQGNSA. The CDR3 region has the DNA TGTGCCAGCAGCTCCTCGGCAGGGTCTGGAAACACCATATATTTT. It translates to CASSSSAGSGNTIYF.

This clonotype was seen ten or more times. J is TRBJ1-1 and V is TRBV7-2; D gene ambiguous. The CDR3 has 15 amino acids. V gave up 1 base and J gave up 4 bases, with 13 bases separating them. The germline CDR1 and CDR2 sequences are SGHTA and FQGNSA. The CDR3 coding sequence is TGTGCCAGCAGCTTAGGCCCCGCTGGGTTCACTGAAGCTTTCTTT. As protein: CASSLGPAGFTEAFF.

The V and J genes are TRBV12-3 or TRBV12-4 and TRBJ1-2; a weak D match, TRBD1 (5 bases). The CDR3 contains 14 residues. The V end lost 5 bases, the J end lost 7 bases, and 17 bases lay between the germline ends. Here the CDR3 DNA reads TGTGCCAGCAGTACTACTGGGACGGGGTTTGGCTACACCTTC. Protein sequence: CASSTTGTGFGYTF.

The V and J genes are TRBV24-1 and TRBJ2-7; possible D gene TRBD1, 5 bases. The germline V gene has CDR1 KGHDR and CDR2 SFDVKD. The CDR3 sequence is 12 residues long. The V end lost 6 bases, the J end lost 6 bases, and 11 bases lay between the germline ends. For the CDR3, the DNA is TGTGCCACCAGTCAACAGGAGCGCGAGCAGTACTTC. Its translation: CATSQQEREQYF.

The rearrangement joins TRBV15 to TRBJ2-5, with D maybe TRBD2 (6 bases). The germline gives CDR1 LNHNV, CDR2 YYDKDF (reference sequence). The CDR3 runs 12 residues. Trimming took off 8 bases at V and 2 bases at J, with 9 bases between the two ends. CDR3 sequence (DNA): TGTGCCACCTTAGCGGAGCAAGAGACCCAGTACTTC. Its translation is CATLAEQETQYF.

The J gene is TRBJ1-5, the V gene TRBV4-3; D gene ambiguous. This CDR3 has 14 amino acids. V was pared by 2 bases and J by 2 bases, with 7 bases between. The germline CDR1 and CDR2 sequences are LGHNA and YSLEER. CDR3 loop: CASSQSSRNQPQHF. The CDR3 DNA reads as TGCGCCAGCAGCCAATCCAGTCGCAATCAGCCCCAGCATTTT.

The chain carries TRBV11-2 and TRBJ2-1, with 8 positions matching TRBD2. The CDR3 length is 16 residues. Germline trimming cut 2 bases from V and 7 bases from J; bases unmatched to any gene: 10. The germline gives CDR1 SGHAT, CDR2 FQNNGV. Here the CDR3 DNA reads TGTGCCAGCAGCTTATTCCCAACGGGGGGGTTAAATGAGCAGTTCTTC. It codes for CASSLFPTGGLNEQFF.

This clonotype has just a few counts. The chain has TRBV20-1 and TRBJ1-2; D may be TRBD1 (6 bases). V shed 6 bases and J shed 8 bases, with 22 bases lying between them. CDR1 is DFQATT and CDR2 is SNEGSKA in the germline V gene (reference sequence). There are 14 residues in the CDR3. For the CDR3, the DNA is TGCAGTGCGGCGGCGGGGACACCGAACCGGGGCTACACCTTC. Its translation: CSAAAGTPNRGYTF.

CDR3 amino acids: CSARVWTYEQYF. The CDR3 nucleotides read TGCAGTGCTAGGGTCTGGACCTACGAGCAGTACTTC. The chain couples TRBV20-1 to TRBJ2-7; D uncertain. The length of the CDR3 is 12 residues. Germline-derived CDR1 and CDR2 are DFQATT and SNEGSKA (reference sequence). V was pared by 3 bases and J by 2 bases, with 8 bases between.

V gene TRBV10-3 combines with J gene TRBJ2-5; no reliable D call. This CDR3 is 14 amino acids long. Germline CDR1 and CDR2: ENHRY and SYGVKD. V was trimmed by 0 bases and J by 2 bases, leaving 7 bases between them. The CDR3 bases are TGTGCCATCAGTGAGTCGGGTCAGCAAGAGACCCAGTACTTC. It specifies CAISESGQQETQYF.

V gene TRBV6-2 or TRBV6-3 combines with J gene TRBJ2-1, with 8 bases that match TRBD2. This CDR3 contains 17 residues. Trimming removed 7 bases from V and 4 bases from J; junction bases left unmatched: 15. In germline, CDR1 is MNHEY, CDR2 SVGEGT. The CDR3 coding sequence is TGTGCCAGCACCCCGCCGGGGGGGTCCCCCTCATACAATGAGCAGTTCTTC. Translation gives CASTPPGGSPSYNEQFF.

The chain employs TRBV7-3 and TRBJ2-1; 8 bases map to TRBD2. Germline-derived CDR1 and CDR2 are SGHTA and FQGTGA. The trim removed 4 bases at V and 8 bases at J, leaving 10 bases unmatched. CDR3 length: 15 residues. This CDR3 reads CASSSELAAWYEQFF. DNA for the CDR3: TGTGCCAGCAGCTCAGAACTAGCGGCTTGGTATGAGCAGTTCTTC.

The count of this clonotype is one. V and J are TRBV20-1 and TRBJ1-4; D not certain. The CDR3 has 17 amino acids. V gave up 4 bases and J gave up 0 bases, with 18 bases separating them. Germline assignment: CDR1 DFQATT and CDR2 SNEGSKA (reference sequence). The CDR3, as DNA: TGCAGTGCTATAGGTTCGCGACTGTCCACAACTAATGAAAAACTGTTTTTT. Translating it yields CSAIGSRLSTTNEKLFF.

The chain combines TRBV6-6 with TRBJ1-4; a weak D match, TRBD1 (6 bases). The germline V gene encodes CDR1 MNHNY and CDR2 SVGAGI (reference sequence). Trimming shortened V by 2 bases and J by 9 bases, and 16 bases separated the two germline ends. CDR3 length: 15 amino acids. The CDR3 DNA follows: TGTGCCAGCAGTTACCTCGGGGGGCTCGGTAAAAAACTGTTTTTT. This gives the protein CASSYLGGLGKKLFF.

This clonotype appeared a single time. This rearrangement joins TRBV19 to TRBJ2-3; possibly TRBD1 for D (5 bases). This CDR3 region has 15 residues. Trimming shortened V by 5 bases and J by 0 bases, and 12 bases separated the two germline ends. Germline assignment: CDR1 LNHDA and CDR2 SQIVND (reference sequence). DNA for the CDR3: TGTGCCAGTAGTGCACCAGGGATCAGCACAGATACGCAGTATTTT. As protein: CASSAPGISTDTQYF.

This clonotype has just one count. The V gene is TRBV7-4, the J gene TRBJ1-6; D is unclear. This CDR3 is built from 16 residues. Germline V gene data show CDR1 as SGHVT and CDR2 as SQSDAQ. Trimming took 5 bases from V and 4 from J, leaving 15 bases between them. The CDR3 protein is CASSPGADLYNSPLHF. For the CDR3, the DNA is TGTGCCAGCAGCCCCGGCGCGGATTTGTATAATTCACCCCTCCACTTT.

The chain is built from TRBV7-9 and TRBJ2-7; the D gene could be TRBD1 or TRBD2 (5 bases each). The V end lost 3 bases, the J end lost 0 bases, and 12 bases lay between the germline ends. Germline V gene sequence: CDR1 SEHNR, CDR2 FQNEAQ (reference sequence). This CDR3 spans 15 amino acids. The CDR3 region is CASSFDLGPSYEQYF. The CDR3 coding sequence is TGTGCCAGCAGCTTCGACTTGGGACCCTCCTACGAGCAGTACTTC.

The rearrangement links TRBV11-2 to TRBJ1-5; the match to TRBD1 covers 9 bases. Germline V gives CDR1 SGHAT, CDR2 FQNNGV. This CDR3 has 14 amino acids. The ends lost 10 bases at V and 7 bases at J; junction bases unmatched: 11. The DNA for the CDR3 is TGTGCCATCCGCCGAGGGACAGGGACCCAGCCCCAGCATTTT. Amino acids: CAIRRGTGTQPQHF.

J is TRBJ2-2 and V is TRBV7-2, with D hard to call. The CDR3 is 14 residues long. Germline V lookup: CDR1 SGHTA, CDR2 FQGNSA. Trimming removed 5 bases from V and 6 bases from J, with 13 bases in between. CDR3 residues: CASSPGPIAGELFF. Written as DNA, the CDR3 is TGTGCCAGCAGCCCCGGGCCTATAGCCGGGGAGCTGTTTTTT.

This clonotype was observed a handful of times. V gene TRBV20-1 combines with J gene TRBJ1-4; D not resolved. Trimming took off 2 bases at V and 5 bases at J, with 9 bases between the two ends. The CDR3 runs to 13 residues. Germline assignment: CDR1 DFQATT and CDR2 SNEGSKA (reference sequence). This chain's CDR3 is CSARRDTNEKLFF. The CDR3 DNA reads as TGCAGTGCTAGACGCGATACCAATGAAAAACTGTTTTTT.

The rearrangement uses TRBV20-1 and TRBJ1-1; 9 nucleotides agree with TRBD1. CDR1 and CDR2 (germline): DFQATT, SNEGSKA (reference sequence). The CDR3 runs to 14 residues. Losses at the gene ends were 2 bases for V and 8 bases for J; bases not matched to a gene: 9. In DNA, the CDR3 is TGCAGTGCTAGATACTTAGGGACAGGGAACGAAGCTTTCTTT. Translated: CSARYLGTGNEAFF.

The gene calls are TRBV7-2 and TRBJ2-6; perhaps TRBD2 as D (7 bases). CDR3 length equals 17 residues. Trimming left V 6 bases short and J 3 bases short, with 18 bases between. Per the germline V gene, CDR1 is SGHTA and CDR2 is FQGNSA. The CDR3 spells CASSSWGGAGGANVLTF. The CDR3 nucleotides read TGTGCCAGCAGTTCGTGGGGGGGGGCCGGTGGGGCCAACGTCCTGACTTTC.

The sample holds a few counts of this clonotype. The genes are TRBV7-2 and TRBJ2-5; TRBD2 might be the D (7 bases). This CDR3 is 15 amino acids long. The V gene lost 5 bases and the J gene lost 1 base, with 14 bases spanning the gap. The germline V gene has CDR1 SGHTA and CDR2 FQGNSA. The CDR3 sequence: CASSRGGGGQETQYF. CDR3 nucleotide sequence: TGTGCCAGCAGCCGAGGAGGGGGGGGCCAAGAGACCCAGTACTTC.

This clonotype was recorded at least ten times. The chain has TRBV7-6 and TRBJ2-2; 8 bases are shared with TRBD2. The V gene end was trimmed by 2 bases and the J gene end by 6 bases; junction bases not matched to a gene: 8. Germline values: CDR1 SGHVS, CDR2 FNYEAQ. CDR3 size: 16 residues. CDR3 nucleotide sequence: TGTGCCAGCAGCTTAATTAGCGGGACCCCCCCCGGGGAGCTGTTTTTT. Residues: CASSLISGTPPGELFF.

Only a few counts were recorded for this clonotype. J is TRBJ2-1 and V is TRBV12-3 or TRBV12-4; perhaps TRBD1 as D (5 bases). V was clipped by 7 bases and J by 0 bases, with 13 bases between them. The CDR3 has 15 amino acids. The CDR3 region has the DNA TGTGCCAGCACCCGCGACAGATACTCCTACAATGAGCAGTTCTTC. Translating it yields CASTRDRYSYNEQFF.

The genes are TRBV2 and TRBJ1-2, with 12 bases that match TRBD1. V trimming: 7 bases; J trimming: 5 bases; junction bases outside the gene matches: 11. This CDR3 contains 16 residues. Germline V lookup: CDR1 SNHLY, CDR2 FYNNEI. The CDR3 spells CASKLRDRGQTYGYTF. The CDR3 nucleotides are TGTGCCAGCAAACTCCGGGACAGGGGGCAGACGTATGGCTACACCTTC.

This clonotype has a handful of counts. J is TRBJ1-2 and V is TRBV9; a weak D match, TRBD1 (6 bases). V dropped 4 bases and J dropped 3 bases, with 13 bases sitting between them. This CDR3 comprises 14 residues. Germline V gives CDR1 SGDLS, CDR2 YYNGEE. CDR3 bases: TGTGCCAGCAGCCCCCGGACAGCCTACTATGGCTACACCTTC. It translates to CASSPRTAYYGYTF.